This T cell receptor beta chain was retrieved from a study of T-cell reconstitution after alpha-beta-depleted transplantation in children. Germline CDR1 is LGHNA and CDR2 is YSLEER. Unmatched junction bases numbered 2, after V lost 0 bases and J lost 3 bases. The CDR3 sequence is 15 residues long. Unique molecular identifiers tagged the TCRbeta library. TCRdb called the PCR reads again in MiXCR, with one record for every CDR3 protein. Of some 600,000 distinct CDR3 sequences in the sample, approximately 17% were seen once. This clonotype was recorded at least ten times. The specimen was PBMCs from the stem cell graft donor, collected from the stem cell graft. The origin of this receptor is a human donor who donated a stem cell graft to a child with acute myeloid leukemia. V usage is TRBV4-3 and J usage is TRBJ1-5, with 7 positions matching TRBD1. The CDR3 spells CASSQEDRSNQPQHF. The CDR3 DNA sequence: TGCGCCAGCAGCCAAGAGGACAGGTCCAATCAGCCCCAGCATTTT.